This TCR beta chain was recovered during a study of blood T cell repertoires in COVID-19. Study overall: In each case, the material was cDNA or gDNA derived from T cells, B-cell-depleted T cells, or PBMCs.

With 7 bases removed from V and 4 bases from J, the gap between germline ends came to 16 bases. This CDR3 spans 14 amino acids. Germline lookup yields CDR1 MNHEY and CDR2 SVGAGI. Sequencing used immunoSEQ multiplex PCR; TCRdb keeps in-frame clones, though not all of them. The sample records 320,000 or so clones, less than 90% being singletons. All enrollees were about 18 to 89 years old and from under 25 US areas. Participants' reported clinical history set cohort assignment. Sequencing used PBMCs or T cells enriched from blood (not recorded which). The origin of this receptor is a woman in her twenties or thirties who had recovered from COVID-19. This chain uses TRBV6-5 with TRBJ1-2, with D possibly being TRBD1 (6 bases). The CDR3 nucleotides read TGTGCCAGCACGGTGCAGGGGCGTTCCTATGGCTACACCTTC. Amino acid sequence: CASTVQGRSYGYTF.